A selection of T cell receptor beta chains follows, all from one sample in a study of vaccination effects on CD4 cells after COVID-19. Here immunoSEQ multiplex PCR was the method, and the copy in TCRdb shows in-frame clones only, minus some. The repertoire consists of some 50,000 clones, with 65% to 75% occurring once and the leading ten covering 5% to 6.5%. No antigen is known for these receptors. Specimen: CD4+ T cells from PBMCs cultured without peptide, collected after COVID-19 vaccination. The receptors shown here come from a human donor who had a prior SARS-CoV-2 infection. Each CDR3 is given without its conserved first and last residue. The D gene is left open where the match is weak.

J gene | D gene | V gene | CDR3 protein
TRBJ2-7 | - | TRBV30 | AWSWGDEQY
TRBJ1-1 | TRBD1 | TRBV3-1/TRBV3-2 | ASSPSGTGEAF
TRBJ2-3 | TRBD2 | TRBV9 | ASSVSSGGYTDTQY
TRBJ2-7 | - | TRBV6-5 | ASVQTRGLGYEQY
TRBJ1-4 | - | TRBV5-4 | ASSWTTGREESEKLF
TRBJ2-7 | TRBD2 | TRBV27 | ASSPRGGGYEQY
TRBJ2-4 | TRBD1 | TRBV5-8 | ASRRRTGVNIQY
TRBJ2-7 | - | TRBV9 | ASSEGTANSYEQY
TRBJ1-1 | - | TRBV7-2 | ASSLTGWGTEAF
TRBJ2-2 | TRBD1 | TRBV15 | ATSRRTGRDTGELF
TRBJ2-2 | - | TRBV5-1 | ASKADPTGELF
TRBJ1-1 | TRBD1 | TRBV6-5 | ASSPGTGPEAF
TRBJ2-7 | - | TRBV2 | ASSESWGSYEQY
TRBJ1-1 | TRBD1 | TRBV7-9 | AAGQGMNTEAF
TRBJ2-3 | - | TRBV5-1 | ASSLETDTQY
TRBJ1-1 | - | TRBV5-8 | ASSHRVGFRNTEAF
TRBJ2-5 | TRBD1 | TRBV4-1 | ASSARRGLGGRETQY
TRBJ1-5 | - | TRBV27 | ASRRQTDHRYSNQPQH
TRBJ2-5 | - | TRBV3-1/TRBV3-2 | ASSQQPLGAQY
TRBJ1-5 | TRBD1 | TRBV19 | ASERTGGLSNQPQH
TRBJ1-1 | - | TRBV7-9 | ASSSGVQAF
TRBJ2-3 | - | TRBV2 | ASSKEGNGDTQY
TRBJ2-7 | TRBD1 | TRBV20-1 | SASLGTGGREQY
TRBJ2-7 | - | TRBV2 | ASSPDRARTTFEQY
TRBJ2-7 | - | TRBV29-1 | SVVRFRANEQY
TRBJ2-7 | TRBD2 | TRBV7-2 | ASSWRRERSYEQY
TRBJ1-2 | - | TRBV6-2/TRBV6-3 | ASSLLNYGYT
TRBJ2-3 | - | TRBV2 | ASSGTYSSTDTQY
TRBJ2-7 | - | TRBV15 | ATSRESAGRAYEQY
TRBJ2-5 | TRBD1 | TRBV10-3 | AISESSTGEETQY
TRBJ1-3 | - | TRBV7-2 | ASSFMADTIY
TRBJ2-7 | TRBD2 | TRBV2 | ASSEGLADEQY
TRBJ1-5 | - | TRBV6-2/TRBV6-3 | ASSYSVSAGAQPQH
TRBJ2-1 | TRBD1 | TRBV5-1 | ASTRDSYNEQF
TRBJ2-1 | - | TRBV7-2 | ASSQTGQNYNEQF
TRBJ1-2 | TRBD1 | TRBV2 | ASSGGYRGPRYGYT
TRBJ2-1 | - | TRBV9 | ASSVAGSSSYNEQF
TRBJ1-1 | - | TRBV10-3 | AIRDSGPRGVNTEAF
TRBJ2-5 | - | TRBV29-1 | SVDLTAAQETQY
TRBJ2-1 | TRBD1 | TRBV29-1 | SVAGQGMYEQF